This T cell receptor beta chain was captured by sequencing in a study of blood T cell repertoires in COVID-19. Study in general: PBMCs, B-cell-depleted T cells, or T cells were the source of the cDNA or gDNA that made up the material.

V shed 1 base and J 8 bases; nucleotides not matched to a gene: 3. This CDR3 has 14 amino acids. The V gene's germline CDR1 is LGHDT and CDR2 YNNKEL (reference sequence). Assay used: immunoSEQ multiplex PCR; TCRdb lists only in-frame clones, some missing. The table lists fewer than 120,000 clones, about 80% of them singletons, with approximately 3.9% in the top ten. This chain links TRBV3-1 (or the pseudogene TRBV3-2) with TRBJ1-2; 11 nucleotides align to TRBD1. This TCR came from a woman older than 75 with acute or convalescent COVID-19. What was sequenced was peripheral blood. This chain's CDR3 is CASSQGTGGHGYTF. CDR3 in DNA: TGTGCCAGCAGCCAAGGGACAGGGGGCCACGGCTACACCTTC.